The 27 T cell receptor beta chains in this list originate from one sample, sequenced in a study of CD8 T cells in ankylosing spondylitis. TCRdb independently ran MiXCR on the 5' RACE reads; one entry per CDR3 protein. The table records tens of thousands of distinct CDR3 sequences, 6% to 8% of them present only once. The source material was synovial fluid, either unsorted or a sorted T cell fraction (not recorded which). Source of these receptors: a male donor with ankylosing spondylitis.

Many counts were recorded for this clonotype. V is TRBV2 and J is TRBJ1-6; D not certain. Germline V gene lookup returns CDR1 SNHLY and CDR2 FYNNEI. V was cut by 6 bases and J by 10 bases, with 10 bases left in between. The CDR3 contains 12 residues. The CDR3 sequence is CASSDVGSPLHF. The DNA of the CDR3 is TGTGCCAGCAGCGACGTGGGGTCACCCCTCCACTTT.

This clonotype was counted ten times or more. The J gene is TRBJ1-1, the V gene TRBV25-1, with D perhaps TRBD1 (6 bases). Trimming took 4 bases from V and 4 from J, leaving 13 bases between them. This CDR3 has 14 amino acids. CDR1 MGHDK and CDR2 SYGVNS come from the germline V gene. Here the CDR3 DNA reads TGTGCCAGCAGTGGACAGGAATGGGCCACTGAAGCTTTCTTT. It is translated as CASSGQEWATEAFF.

In its sample, this clonotype was seen many times. CDR3 sequence (DNA): TGTGCCAGCAGTTTACTCAGGGGCAATGAGCAGTTCTTC. It codes for CASSLLRGNEQFF. J is TRBJ2-1 and V is TRBV27; perhaps TRBD1 as D (6 bases). Germline CDR1 and CDR2: MNHEY and SMNVEV (reference sequence). This CDR3 is built from 13 residues. The V end lost 2 bases, the J end lost 6 bases, and 8 bases lay between the germline ends.

This clonotype was detected a few times. This chain connects TRBV12-3 or TRBV12-4 to TRBJ1-1, with a weak D call TRBD1 (6 bases). This CDR3 is 14 amino acids long. Trimming removed 6 bases from V and 6 bases from J, with 17 bases in between. The CDR3 spells CASRPEQGWSEAFF. The CDR3 DNA is TGTGCCAGCAGACCTGAACAGGGCTGGTCTGAAGCTTTCTTT.

This clonotype was counted a few times. This chain joins TRBV18 and TRBJ2-2; D perhaps matches TRBD2 (6 bases). The CDR3 is 16 amino acids. The germline V gene has CDR1 KGHSH and CDR2 LQKENI. Trimming removed 6 bases from V and 1 base from J, with 15 bases in between. DNA of the CDR3: TGTGCCAGCTCCGCCCTTAGCGGAGTGAACACCGGGGAGCTGTTTTTT. Protein product: CASSALSGVNTGELFF.

The V and J genes are TRBV4-2 and TRBJ2-1; TRBD2 agrees at 7 bases. With V trimmed by 3 bases and J by 10 bases, 6 bases remained unmatched. From germline, CDR1 is LGHNA and CDR2 YNFKEQ. The CDR3 spans 13 residues. CDR3 amino acids: CASSQTTSREQFF. CDR3 DNA: TGTGCCAGCAGCCAGACGACTAGCAGAGAGCAGTTCTTC.

This clonotype has a count of ten or more. The rearrangement uses TRBV13 and TRBJ2-5; maybe TRBD2 (6 bases). The germline CDR1 and CDR2 sequences are PRHDT and FYEKMQ (reference sequence). The CDR3 extends over 13 amino acids. Trimming removed 6 bases at V and 2 bases at J, with 10 bases between. The CDR3 DNA reads as TGTGCCAGCAGAGACGGGGGTCAAGAGACCCAGTACTTC. This encodes CASRDGGQETQYF.

This clonotype was seen ten or more times. The chain recombines TRBV4-1 with TRBJ2-2; 9 bases line up with TRBD2. Germline CDR1 reads MGHRA; CDR2 reads YSYEKL. Trimming cost V 2 bases and J 6 bases; bases outside gene matches: 7. This CDR3 has 16 amino acids. CDR3 bases: TGCGCCAGCAGCCAAATGACTAGCGGAATGGCCGGGGAGCTGTTTTTT. Residues: CASSQMTSGMAGELFF.

In the case of this clonotype: A much larger clone is a single base away; this may be a read error. CDR3 in amino acids: CASSRLAGVREQFF. DNA of the CDR3: TGTGCCAGCAGCAGACTAGCGGGAGTCCGTGAGCAGTTCTTC. The chain recombines TRBV11-2 with TRBJ2-1; the match to TRBD2 covers 12 bases. The CDR3 spans 14 residues. Germline V gene sequence: CDR1 SGHAT, CDR2 FQNNGV. With 5 bases clipped from V and 9 bases from J, the junction kept 5 bases outside the gene matches.

V gene TRBV7-8 combines with J gene TRBJ2-7; a weak D match, TRBD2 (6 bases). The CDR3 contains 16 residues. From germline, CDR1 is SGHVS and CDR2 FQNEAQ. Deletions cut 5 bases from V and 5 bases from J, with 22 bases between. CDR3 bases: TGTGCCAGCAGCCTAAGGCCTGCGGGATCGGCGCACGAGCAGTACTTC. It yields the protein CASSLRPAGSAHEQYF.

The V and J genes are TRBV19 and TRBJ1-1; perhaps TRBD1 as D (5 bases). Trimming shortened V by 3 bases and J by 4 bases, and 9 bases separated the two germline ends. Germline V gene lookup returns CDR1 LNHDA and CDR2 SQIVND (reference sequence). There are 13 residues in the CDR3. The CDR3 loop reads CASSMLGPTEAFF. The CDR3 DNA reads TGTGCCAGTAGTATGTTGGGGCCCACTGAAGCTTTCTTT.

Remarks on this clonotype: This may be a read error, as it is one base from a much larger clone. The rearrangement uses TRBV7-3 and TRBJ2-2, with 9 bases fitting TRBD1. Germline CDR1 is SGHTA and CDR2 is FQGTGA. The CDR3 sequence is 15 residues long. The CDR3 spells CASGLTRQGAGELFF. The CDR3 coding sequence is TGTGCCAGCGGCTTAACACGACAGGGGGCCGGGGAGCTGTTTTTT.

This clonotype was detected ten times or more. The chain couples TRBV30 to TRBJ2-2; D gene uncertain. The V gene lost 4 bases and the J gene lost 6 bases, with 12 bases spanning the gap. The CDR3 length is 13 residues. The V gene's germline CDR1 is GTSNPN and CDR2 SVGIG (reference sequence). CDR3 in amino acids: CAWKQRGAGELFF. CDR3 DNA sequence: TGTGCCTGGAAACAACGAGGAGCCGGGGAGCTGTTTTTT.

This clonotype was picked up many times. The chain recombines TRBV5-1 with TRBJ2-3; unclear D gene. V was shortened by 6 bases and J by 0 bases, with 11 bases between the two germline ends. The germline gives CDR1 SGHRS, CDR2 YFSETQ. The CDR3 runs 14 residues. This chain's CDR3 is CASTLAGSTDTQYF. The CDR3 region has the DNA TGCGCCAGCACCTTAGCAGGAAGCACAGATACGCAGTATTTT.

This clonotype was detected ten times or more. V is TRBV5-1 and J is TRBJ2-3, with TRBD2 identical over 11 bases. This CDR3 contains 16 residues. CDR1 is SGHRS and CDR2 is YFSETQ in the germline V gene. V trimming: 5 bases; J trimming: 5 bases; junction bases outside the gene matches: 10. CDR3 nucleotides: TGCGCCAGCAGTCACGTAGCGGGAGGGCCGGAAGATACGCAGTATTTT. The encoded protein is CASSHVAGGPEDTQYF. The whole variable domain, filled in from reference TRBV5-1 and TRBJ2-3, reads KAGVTQTPRYLIKTRGQQVTLSCSPISGHRSVSWYQQTPGQGLQFLFEYFSETQRNKGNFPGRFSGRQFSNSRSEMNVSTLELGDSALYLCASSHVAGGPEDTQYFGPGTRLTVL.

Many counts were recorded for this clonotype. This chain connects TRBV27 to TRBJ2-5; 10 positions agree with TRBD1. The CDR3 consists of 14 residues. Trimming cost V 5 bases and J 6 bases; bases outside gene matches: 6. Germline V gives CDR1 MNHEY, CDR2 SMNVEV (reference sequence). The CDR3 DNA reads as TGTGCCAGCAGTCGACAGGGGGCTGGGAAGACCCAGTACTTC. This translates into CASSRQGAGKTQYF.

In its sample, this clonotype was seen many times. The V gene is TRBV11-2, the J gene TRBJ1-1; no definite D call. The CDR3 has 15 amino acids. Germline V gene sequence: CDR1 SGHAT, CDR2 FQNNGV. V lost 3 bases and J lost 1, with 12 bases in between. CDR3 nucleotide sequence: TGTGCCAGCAGCTTGACGGTGCGTACGAACACTGAAGCTTTCTTT. Its protein is CASSLTVRTNTEAFF.

This clonotype was observed at least ten times. The chain combines TRBV24-1 with TRBJ2-7; 14 bases map to TRBD2. The length of the CDR3 is 15 residues. In germline, CDR1 is KGHDR, CDR2 SFDVKD. The V and J ends lost 2 bases and 4 bases, in that order; junction bases with no gene match: 0. CDR3 residues: CATSDWTSGRYEQYF. CDR3 bases: TGTGCCACCAGTGATTGGACTAGCGGGAGGTACGAGCAGTACTTC.

There are a few counts of this clonotype. The chain is built from TRBV6-1 and TRBJ1-6; unclear D gene. The CDR3 covers 15 residues. Trimming cost V 8 bases and J 0 bases, with 11 bases left between them. Per the germline V gene, CDR1 is MNHNS and CDR2 is SASEGT. CDR3 in amino acids: CASRGLSSYNSPLHF. The CDR3 DNA sequence: TGTGCCAGCCGAGGGCTTAGCTCCTATAATTCACCCCTCCACTTT.

In its sample, this clonotype was seen a few times. The chain employs TRBV19 and TRBJ2-5; 9 bases are shared with TRBD1. J gave up 2 bases and V 4 bases, and 8 bases lay outside the gene matches. The germline CDR1 and CDR2 sequences are LNHDA and SQIVND (reference sequence). The CDR3 consists of 16 residues. CDR3 sequence: CASSTTQGALQETQYF. The CDR3 coding sequence is TGTGCCAGTAGTACAACACAGGGGGCTTTACAAGAGACCCAGTACTTC.

The rearrangement links TRBV28 to TRBJ2-1; no clear D gene. V lost 7 bases to trimming and J lost 9 bases, with 19 bases between them. Per the germline V gene, CDR1 is MDHEN and CDR2 is SYDVKM. This CDR3 comprises 14 residues. CDR3 sequence: CASTPGGSYGEQFF. CDR3 sequence (DNA): TGTGCCAGCACCCCAGGCGGATCGTATGGTGAGCAGTTCTTC. Based on the CDR3 plus reference TRBV28 and TRBJ2-1, the full variable domain is DVKVTQSSRYLVKRTGEKVFLECVQDMDHENMFWYRQDPGLGLRLIYFSYDVKMKEKGDIPEGYSVSREKKERFSLILESASTNQTSMYLCASTPGGSYGEQFFGPGTRLTVL.

This clonotype has a handful of counts. This chain uses TRBV4-3 with TRBJ1-2, with D hard to call. Germline-derived CDR1 and CDR2 are LGHNA and YSLEER. V was cut by 4 bases and J by 4 bases, with 13 bases left in between. This CDR3 spans 14 amino acids. The CDR3 spells CASSPRPSGYGYTF. CDR3 DNA: TGCGCCAGCAGCCCTCGACCCAGCGGCTATGGCTACACCTTC.

This clonotype was seen a few times. The J gene is TRBJ1-4, the V gene TRBV6-2 or TRBV6-3, with 7 bases matching TRBD1. The CDR3 consists of 15 residues. V shed 6 bases and J 7 bases; nucleotides not matched to a gene: 11. Per germline, CDR1 MNHEY and CDR2 SVGEGT. Written as DNA, the CDR3 is TGTGCCAGCAGAACGGGGGGACAGTCCCTTGAAAAACTGTTTTTT. Amino acids: CASRTGGQSLEKLFF.

The V call is TRBV18, the J call TRBJ2-7; 7 positions agree with TRBD2. Trimming removed 5 bases from V and 3 bases from J; junction bases left unmatched: 10. The CDR3 contains 15 residues. CDR1 is KGHSH, CDR2 LQKENI, per germline. CDR3 loop: CASSTLGEGYYEQYF. As DNA, the CDR3 is TGTGCCAGCTCAACCCTGGGGGAGGGCTACTACGAGCAGTACTTC.

The chain has TRBV5-4 and TRBJ2-7, with TRBD2 matching over 7 bases. Germline assignment: CDR1 SGHNT and CDR2 YYREEE (reference sequence). The CDR3 totals 14 residues. V was pared by 1 base and J by 7 bases, with 8 bases of the junction left unmatched. The CDR3 reads CASSLWGRAREQYF. CDR3 DNA: TGTGCCAGCAGCTTGTGGGGGAGGGCCCGTGAGCAGTACTTC.

As for this clonotype: Germline is not matched at one junction end, which may reflect a read error. The V call is TRBV2, the J call TRBJ2-1; D is possibly TRBD1 (6 bases). The CDR3 is made up of 15 amino acids. The germline gives CDR1 SNHLY, CDR2 FYNNEI. The CDR3 loop is CASSAIRGSWNEQIF. In nucleotides, the CDR3 is TGTGCCAGCAGTGCCATAAGGGGGAGTTGGAATGAGCAGATCTTC. The entire variable domain, with the rest obtained from reference TRBV2 and TRBJ2-1, is as follows: EPEVTQTPSHQVTQMGQEVILRCVPISNHLYFYWYRQILGQKVEFLVSFYNNEISEKSEIFDDQFSVERPDGSNFTLKIRSTKLEDSAMYFCASSAIRGSWNEQIFGPGTRLTVL.

This clonotype was detected ten times or more. The chain links TRBV15 to TRBJ2-7; D may be TRBD1 (5 bases). Trimming shortened V by 2 bases and J by 6 bases, and 17 bases separated the two germline ends. Germline V gives CDR1 LNHNV, CDR2 YYDKDF (reference sequence). This CDR3 is 15 amino acids long. The CDR3 bases are TGTGCCACCAGCAGATCGCCGGCAGGGCAGACCGAGCAGTACTTC. This encodes CATSRSPAGQTEQYF. Full variable domain (remainder filled in from reference TRBV15 and TRBJ2-7): DAMVIQNPRYQVTQFGKPVTLSCSQTLNHNVMYWYQQKSSQAPKLLFHYYDKDFNNEADTPDNFQSRRPNTSFCFLDIRSPGLGDTAMYLCATSRSPAGQTEQYFGPGTRLTVT.